The clone carrying this T cell receptor beta chain was recorded at least ten times. The entry originates in a study of regulatory T cells in long-lasting Graves disease. Both iRepertoire HTBI primers and Arm-PCR of CDR3 regions were used to build the TCR beta libraries. TCRdb redid the calling of the multiplex PCR reads with MiXCR, one entry per CDR3 protein. The sample shows hundreds of thousands of distinct CDR3 sequences, approximately 16% of them seen only once. The time point was: newly diagnosed GD, antithyroid drugs for less than 3 months. PBMC RNA served as the TCR library source. The CDR3 runs to 15 residues. CDR1 is SGHRS, CDR2 YFSETQ, per germline. V was trimmed by 0 bases and J by 1 base, leaving 10 bases between them. This same sample was also part of a study on T cells in Graves' hyperthyroidism and ophthalmopathy. Per that paper: Among the patients, aged 18 to 65, hyperthyroidism was newly diagnosed and had lasted under 2 months.

The chain links TRBV5-1 to TRBJ1-1; TRBD1 might be the D (5 bases). This clonotype originated in a man between 18 and 29 years old with Graves disease. The sequences come from peripheral blood mononuclear cells (PBMCs), collected at new diagnosis, from a patient treated with antithyroid drugs. CDR3 loop: CASSLDEGRNTEAFF. CDR3 in DNA: TGCGCCAGCAGCTTGGATGAGGGGCGGAACACTGAAGCTTTCTTT.